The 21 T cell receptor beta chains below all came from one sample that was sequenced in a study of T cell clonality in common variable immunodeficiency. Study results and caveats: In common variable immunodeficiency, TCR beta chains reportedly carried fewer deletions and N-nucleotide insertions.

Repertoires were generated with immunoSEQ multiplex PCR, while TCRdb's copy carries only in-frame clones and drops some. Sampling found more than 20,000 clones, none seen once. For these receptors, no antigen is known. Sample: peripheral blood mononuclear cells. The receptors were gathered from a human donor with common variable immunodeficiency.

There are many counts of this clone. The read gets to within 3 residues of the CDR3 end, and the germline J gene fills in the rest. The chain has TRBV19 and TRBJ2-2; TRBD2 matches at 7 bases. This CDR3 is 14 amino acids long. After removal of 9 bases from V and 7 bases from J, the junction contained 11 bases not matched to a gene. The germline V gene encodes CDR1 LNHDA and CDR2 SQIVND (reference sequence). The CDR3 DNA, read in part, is TGTGCCAGCGAAGGGACTATTGGAGGCGGGGAG. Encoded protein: CASEGTIGGGE. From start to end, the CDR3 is CASEGTIGGGELFF.

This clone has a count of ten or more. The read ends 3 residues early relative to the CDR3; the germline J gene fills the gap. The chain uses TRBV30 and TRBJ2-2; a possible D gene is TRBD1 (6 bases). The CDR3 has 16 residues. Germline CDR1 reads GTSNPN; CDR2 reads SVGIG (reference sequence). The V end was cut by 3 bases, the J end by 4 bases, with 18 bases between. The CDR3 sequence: CAWRDYREDVTGELFF. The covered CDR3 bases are TGTGCCTGGAGGGATTACAGGGAAGACGTCACCGGGGAG.

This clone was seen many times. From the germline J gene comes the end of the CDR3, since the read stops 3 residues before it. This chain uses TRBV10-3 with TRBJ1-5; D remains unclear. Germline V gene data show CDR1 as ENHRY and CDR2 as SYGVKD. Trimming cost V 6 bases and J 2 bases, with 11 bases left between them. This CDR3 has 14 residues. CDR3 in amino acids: CAISSIGGNQPQHF. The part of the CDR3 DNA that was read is TGTGCCATCAGCTCCATCGGTGGCAATCAGCCC.

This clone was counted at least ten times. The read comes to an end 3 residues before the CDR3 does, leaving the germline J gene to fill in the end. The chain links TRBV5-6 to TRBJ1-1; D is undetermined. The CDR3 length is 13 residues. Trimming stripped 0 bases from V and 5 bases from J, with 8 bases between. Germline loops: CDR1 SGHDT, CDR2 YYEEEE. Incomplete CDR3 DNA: TGTGCCAGCAGCTTGGGATCGGTGACTGAA. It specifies CASSLGSVTE. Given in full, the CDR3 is CASSLGSVTEAFF. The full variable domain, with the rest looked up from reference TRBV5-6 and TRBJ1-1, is DAGVTQSPTHLIKTRGQQVTLRCSPKSGHDTVSWYQQALGQGPQFIFQYYEEEERQRGNFPDRFSGHQFPNYSSELNVNALLLGDSALYLCASSLGSVTEAFFGQGTRLTVV.

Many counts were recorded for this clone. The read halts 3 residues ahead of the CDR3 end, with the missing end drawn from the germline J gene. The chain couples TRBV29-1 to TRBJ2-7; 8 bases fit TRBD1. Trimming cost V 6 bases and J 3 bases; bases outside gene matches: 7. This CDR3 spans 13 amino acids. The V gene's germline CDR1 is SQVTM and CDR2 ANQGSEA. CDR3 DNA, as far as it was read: TGCAGCGTCTCGGCAGGGGGCCGCTACGAG. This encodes CSVSAGGRYE. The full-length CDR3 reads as CSVSAGGRYEQYF.

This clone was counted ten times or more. The CDR3 loop is CASSDRAGNQPQHF. The part of the CDR3 DNA that was read is TGTGCCAGCAGTGACAGGGCGGGCAATCAGCCC. The chain carries TRBV6-1 and TRBJ1-5, with a weak D call TRBD1 (5 bases). The CDR3 end is not reached by the read, which stops 3 residues before it; the germline J gene fills it in. The CDR3 spans 14 residues. The V gene's germline CDR1 is MNHNS and CDR2 SASEGT. Trimming took off 3 bases at V and 2 bases at J, with 8 bases between the two ends.

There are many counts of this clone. The CDR3 sequence: CASSLGGTANQPQHF. The sequenced part of the CDR3 DNA is TGTGCCAGCAGCTTAGGTGGGACAGCAAATCAGCCC. This chain links TRBV7-9 with TRBJ1-5; 7 nucleotides line up with TRBD1. The read terminates 3 residues before the CDR3 end, so the remaining end is supplied by the germline J gene. The CDR3 runs to 15 residues. J lost 4 bases, V lost 1 base, and 4 bases had no gene match. Germline CDR1 and CDR2: SEHNR and FQNEAQ (reference sequence).

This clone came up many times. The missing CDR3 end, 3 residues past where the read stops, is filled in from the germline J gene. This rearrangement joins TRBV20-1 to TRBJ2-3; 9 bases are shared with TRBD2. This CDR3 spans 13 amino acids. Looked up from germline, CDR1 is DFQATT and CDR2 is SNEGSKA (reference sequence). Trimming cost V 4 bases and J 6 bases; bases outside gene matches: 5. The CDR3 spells CSAMGTSFDTQYF. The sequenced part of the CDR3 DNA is TGCAGTGCTATGGGGACTAGCTTTGATACG.

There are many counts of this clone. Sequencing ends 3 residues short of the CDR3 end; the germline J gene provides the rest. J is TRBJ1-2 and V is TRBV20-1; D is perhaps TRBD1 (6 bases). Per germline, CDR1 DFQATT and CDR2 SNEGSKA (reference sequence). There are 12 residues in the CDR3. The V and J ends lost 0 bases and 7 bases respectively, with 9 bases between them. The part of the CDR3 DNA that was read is TGCAGTGCTAGAGAGGGGGCAGCTGGC. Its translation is CSAREGAAG. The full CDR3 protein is CSAREGAAGYTF.

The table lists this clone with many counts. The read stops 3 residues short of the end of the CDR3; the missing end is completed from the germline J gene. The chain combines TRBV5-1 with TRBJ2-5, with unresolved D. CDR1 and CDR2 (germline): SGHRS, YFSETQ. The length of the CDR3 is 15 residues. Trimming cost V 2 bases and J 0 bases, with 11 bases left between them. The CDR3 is CASSFGQRYQETQYF. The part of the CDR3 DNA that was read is TGCGCCAGCAGCTTTGGGCAACGGTACCAAGAGACC.

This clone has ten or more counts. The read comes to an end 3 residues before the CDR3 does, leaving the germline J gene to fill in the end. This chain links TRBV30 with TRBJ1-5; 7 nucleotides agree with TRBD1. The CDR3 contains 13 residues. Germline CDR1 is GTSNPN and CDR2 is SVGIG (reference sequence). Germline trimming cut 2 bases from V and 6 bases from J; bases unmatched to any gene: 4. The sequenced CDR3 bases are TGTGCCTGGAGTTACCAGGGGGGTCAGCCC. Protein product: CAWSYQGGQP. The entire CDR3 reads CAWSYQGGQPQHF.

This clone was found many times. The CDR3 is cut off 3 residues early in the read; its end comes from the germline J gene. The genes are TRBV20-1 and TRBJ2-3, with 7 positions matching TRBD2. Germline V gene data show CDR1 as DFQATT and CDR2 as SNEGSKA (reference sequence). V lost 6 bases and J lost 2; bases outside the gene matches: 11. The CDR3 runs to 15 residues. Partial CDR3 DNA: TGCAGTGCCCCGTTGCGCGGGGGATTCACAGATACG. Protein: CSAPLRGGFTDT. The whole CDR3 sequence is CSAPLRGGFTDTQYF.

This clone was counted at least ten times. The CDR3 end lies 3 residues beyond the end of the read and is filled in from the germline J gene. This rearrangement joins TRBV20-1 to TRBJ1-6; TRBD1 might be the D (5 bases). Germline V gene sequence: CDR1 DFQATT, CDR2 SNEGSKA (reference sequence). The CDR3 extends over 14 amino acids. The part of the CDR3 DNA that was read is TGCAGCGCTCAGGGCAAGTCCTATAATTCACCC. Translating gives CSAQGKSYNSP. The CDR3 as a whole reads CSAQGKSYNSPLHF.

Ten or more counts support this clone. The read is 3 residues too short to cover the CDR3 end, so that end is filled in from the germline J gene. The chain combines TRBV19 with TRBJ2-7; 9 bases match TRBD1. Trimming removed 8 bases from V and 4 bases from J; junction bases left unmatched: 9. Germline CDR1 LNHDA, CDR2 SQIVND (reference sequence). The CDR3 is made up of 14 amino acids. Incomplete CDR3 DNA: TGTGCCAGTTCGGGACAGGGAAGTTTTTACGAG. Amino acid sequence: CASSGQGSFYE. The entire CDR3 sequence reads CASSGQGSFYEQYF.

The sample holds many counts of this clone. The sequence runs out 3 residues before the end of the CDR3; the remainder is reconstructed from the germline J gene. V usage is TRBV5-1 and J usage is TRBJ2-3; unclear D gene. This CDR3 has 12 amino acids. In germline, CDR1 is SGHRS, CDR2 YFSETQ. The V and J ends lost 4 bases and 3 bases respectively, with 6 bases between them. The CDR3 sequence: CASSPMTDTQYF. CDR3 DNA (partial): TGCGCCAGCAGCCCTATGACAGATACG.

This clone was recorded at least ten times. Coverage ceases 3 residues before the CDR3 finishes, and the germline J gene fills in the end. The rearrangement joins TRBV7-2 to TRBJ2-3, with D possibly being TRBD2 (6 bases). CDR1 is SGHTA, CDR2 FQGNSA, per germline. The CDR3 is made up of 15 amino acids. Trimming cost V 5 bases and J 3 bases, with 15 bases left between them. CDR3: CASSPQEGLTDTQYF. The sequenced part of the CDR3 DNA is TGTGCCAGCAGCCCCCAGGAGGGCTTGACAGATACG.

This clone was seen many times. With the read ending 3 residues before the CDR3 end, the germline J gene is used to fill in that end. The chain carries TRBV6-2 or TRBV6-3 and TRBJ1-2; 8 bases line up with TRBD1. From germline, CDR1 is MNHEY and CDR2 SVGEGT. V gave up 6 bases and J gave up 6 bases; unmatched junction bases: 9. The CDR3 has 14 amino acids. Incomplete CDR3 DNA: TGTGCCAGCAGAATGAGTGGACAGGGCCATGGC. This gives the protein CASRMSGQGHG. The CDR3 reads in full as CASRMSGQGHGYTF.

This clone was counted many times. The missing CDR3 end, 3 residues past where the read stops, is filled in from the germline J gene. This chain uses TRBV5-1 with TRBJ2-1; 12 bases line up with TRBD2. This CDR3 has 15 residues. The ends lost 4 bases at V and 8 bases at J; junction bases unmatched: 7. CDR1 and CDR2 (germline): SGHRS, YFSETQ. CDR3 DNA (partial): TGCGCCAGCAGCAAGACTAGCGGGGGCCTCTATGAG. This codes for CASSKTSGGLYE. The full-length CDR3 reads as CASSKTSGGLYEQFF.

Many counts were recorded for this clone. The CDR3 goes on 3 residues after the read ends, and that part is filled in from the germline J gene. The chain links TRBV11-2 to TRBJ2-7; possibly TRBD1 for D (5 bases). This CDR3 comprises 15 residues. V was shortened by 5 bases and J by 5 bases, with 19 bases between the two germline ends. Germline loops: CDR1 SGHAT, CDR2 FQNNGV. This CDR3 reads CASSPGAGIPHEQYF. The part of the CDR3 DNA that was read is TGTGCCAGCAGCCCAGGCGCAGGGATACCCCACGAG.

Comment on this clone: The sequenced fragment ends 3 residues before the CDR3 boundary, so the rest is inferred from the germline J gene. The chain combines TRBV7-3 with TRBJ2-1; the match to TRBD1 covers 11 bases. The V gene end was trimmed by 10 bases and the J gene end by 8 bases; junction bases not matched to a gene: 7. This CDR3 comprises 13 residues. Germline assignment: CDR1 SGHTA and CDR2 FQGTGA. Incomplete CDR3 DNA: TGTGCCAATGAGGGACAGGGGGGGGATGAG. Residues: CANEGQGGDE. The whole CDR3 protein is CANEGQGGDEQFF. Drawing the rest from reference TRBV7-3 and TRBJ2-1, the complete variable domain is GAGVSQTPSNKVTEKGKYVELRCDPISGHTALYWYRQSLGQGPEFLIYFQGTGAADDSGLPNDRFFAVRPEGSVSTLKIQRTERGDSAVYLCANEGQGGDEQFFGPGTRLTVL.

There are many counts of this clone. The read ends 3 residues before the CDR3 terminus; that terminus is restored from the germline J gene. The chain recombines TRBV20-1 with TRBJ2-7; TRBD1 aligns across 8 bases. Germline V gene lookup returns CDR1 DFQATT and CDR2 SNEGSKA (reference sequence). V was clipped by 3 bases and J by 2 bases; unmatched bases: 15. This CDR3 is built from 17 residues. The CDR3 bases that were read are TGCAGTGCTAGTCTCGATCGCGACTGGACAGGGCCCTACGAG. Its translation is CSASLDRDWTGPYE. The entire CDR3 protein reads CSASLDRDWTGPYEQYF.